The next 27 T cell receptor beta chains were all read from a single sample in a study of blood T cell repertoires in COVID-19. Sequencing was performed with immunoSEQ multiplex PCR; in TCRdb, only in-frame clones are kept and a portion is missing. The sample holds about 240,000 clones, approximately 90% seen once. The sequenced sample consisted of PBMCs or T cells enriched from blood (not recorded which). The receptors come from a woman aged 25 to 45 with acute COVID-19.

The chain employs TRBV14 and TRBJ2-1; no clear D gene. CDR3 size: 11 residues. Germline V gene data show CDR1 as SGHDN and CDR2 as FVKESK. V was clipped by 5 bases and J by 9 bases, with 8 bases between them. CDR3 bases: TGTGCCAGCAGCTCGTTCAGTGAGCAGTTCTTC. It codes for CASSSFSEQFF.

In its sample, this clone was seen once. The chain carries TRBV28 and TRBJ1-2, with D perhaps TRBD1 (6 bases). Deletions cut 4 bases from V and 6 bases from J, with 9 bases between. Germline assignment: CDR1 MDHEN and CDR2 SYDVKM. The CDR3 covers 12 residues. The CDR3 is CASSSNRDGYTF. In nucleotides, the CDR3 is TGTGCCAGCAGTTCCAACAGGGATGGCTACACCTTC.

This clone is medium-sized by share. Lacking the conserved final phenylalanine or tryptophan, this CDR3 likely reflects a read error. The DNA is omitted, as the CDR3 cannot be located on it reliably, and the CDR3 follows TCRdb's listing. This rearrangement joins TRBV3-1 (or the pseudogene TRBV3-2) to TRBJ2-3; TRBD2, the D gene given by the table, was not confirmed from the DNA. The CDR3 comprises 13 residues, both ends counted. CDR1 is LGHDT, CDR2 YNNKEL, per germline (reference sequence). CDR3 loop: CASSQGDSGGPFL.

The sample holds one count of this clone. J is TRBJ2-3 and V is TRBV5-6; D is possibly TRBD1 (5 bases). Germline V gene lookup returns CDR1 SGHDT and CDR2 YYEEEE. V was pared by 3 bases and J by 3 bases, with 8 bases between. The CDR3 is 13 amino acids. The CDR3 reads CASSSGATDTQYF. CDR3 DNA: TGTGCCAGCAGCTCTGGGGCAACAGATACGCAGTATTTT. The full variable domain, its missing parts supplied by reference TRBV5-6 and TRBJ2-3, is DAGVTQSPTHLIKTRGQQVTLRCSPKSGHDTVSWYQQALGQGPQFIFQYYEEEERQRGNFPDRFSGHQFPNYSSELNVNALLLGDSALYLCASSSGATDTQYFGPGTRLTVL.

The chain employs TRBV7-6 and TRBJ1-3; 7 bases line up with TRBD1. The CDR3 is 13 residues long. The germline V gene encodes CDR1 SGHVS and CDR2 FNYEAQ. The junction had 2 bases not matched to a gene; V was cut back by 5 bases and J by 4 bases. The CDR3 DNA sequence: TGTGCCAGCAGCCAGGGACAGGGAAACACCATATATTTT. Amino acid sequence: CASSQGQGNTIYF. The complete variable domain, with remaining parts taken from reference TRBV7-6 and TRBJ1-3, reads GAGVSQSPRYKVTKRGQDVALRCDPISGHVSLYWYRQALGQGPEFLTYFNYEAQQDKSGLPNDRFSAERPEGSISTLTIQRTEQRDSAMYRCASSQGQGNTIYFGEGSWLTVV.

The chain employs TRBV7-9 and TRBJ2-3, with 7 bases identical to TRBD1. This CDR3 is 15 amino acids long. V lost 4 bases and J lost 1; bases outside the gene matches: 5. CDR1 and CDR2 from the germline V gene are SEHNR and FQNEAQ (reference sequence). In DNA, the CDR3 is TGTGCCAGCAGCTATTGGCAGGGGGGCACAGATACGCAGTATTTT. This encodes CASSYWQGGTDTQYF.

This rearrangement joins TRBV16 to TRBJ2-7; 9 bases are shared with TRBD1. The CDR3 is 14 residues long. Germline CDR1 and CDR2: KGHSY and FQNENV. V was clipped by 4 bases and J by 7 bases; unmatched bases: 8. The DNA for the CDR3 is TGTGCCAGCAGCCGAACAGGGGGCCCGGGGGAGCAGTACTTC. It codes for CASSRTGGPGEQYF.

V usage is TRBV7-9 and J usage is TRBJ2-3, with a tentative D call TRBD1 (6 bases). This CDR3 region has 15 residues. With 4 bases removed from V and 2 bases from J, the gap between germline ends came to 13 bases. Germline V gives CDR1 SEHNR, CDR2 FQNEAQ (reference sequence). The CDR3 sequence: CASSWTERFTDTQYF. The CDR3 coding sequence is TGTGCCAGCAGCTGGACAGAGCGATTCACAGATACGCAGTATTTT.

The chain has TRBV5-1 and TRBJ2-1, with D perhaps TRBD2 (6 bases). The V end was cut by 6 bases, the J end by 0 bases, with 16 bases between. This CDR3 region has 16 residues. CDR1 SGHRS and CDR2 YFSETQ come from the germline V gene. CDR3 amino acids: CASTREASSSYNEQFF. The CDR3 nucleotides are TGCGCCAGCACCAGGGAGGCCTCGAGCTCCTACAATGAGCAGTTCTTC.

The chain is built from TRBV27 and TRBJ1-1; no clear D. This CDR3 comprises 15 residues. CDR1 and CDR2 from the germline V gene are MNHEY and SMNVEV (reference sequence). V lost 5 bases, J lost 0 bases, and 13 bases lay in between. As DNA, the CDR3 is TGTGCCAGCAGTATCTCCAGGAATATGAACACTGAAGCTTTCTTT. Its protein is CASSISRNMNTEAFF.

The chain couples TRBV6-2 or TRBV6-3 to TRBJ2-7; 8 bases are a match to TRBD1. After removal of 5 bases from V and 0 bases from J, the junction contained 3 bases not matched to a gene. The CDR3 sequence is 14 residues long. Germline V gene lookup returns CDR1 MNHEY and CDR2 SVGEGT. The CDR3 here is CASSVTGGSYEQYF. CDR3 DNA sequence: TGTGCCAGCAGTGTCACAGGGGGCTCCTACGAGCAGTACTTC.

The rearrangement links TRBV7-8 to TRBJ2-7; possible D gene TRBD2, 5 bases. The V end lost 2 bases, the J end lost 0 bases, and 11 bases lay between the germline ends. Germline V gene data show CDR1 as SGHVS and CDR2 as FQNEAQ. The CDR3 contains 15 residues. CDR3 nucleotides: TGTGCCAGCAGCTTAAGGACTTTCCCCTCCTACGAGCAGTACTTC. It encodes CASSLRTFPSYEQYF.

The rearrangement uses TRBV7-2 and TRBJ1-5; tentatively, D is TRBD1 (5 bases). V dropped 4 bases and J dropped 6 bases, with 16 bases sitting between them. CDR1 is SGHTA, CDR2 FQGNSA, per germline. This CDR3 has 15 amino acids. This chain's CDR3 is CASSSYSGTGQPQHF. Written as DNA, the CDR3 is TGTGCCAGCAGCTCCTACTCAGGGACTGGTCAGCCCCAGCATTTT.

The rearrangement uses TRBV5-6 and TRBJ2-1, with D perhaps matching TRBD2 (6 bases). Trimming took off 0 bases at V and 9 bases at J, with 10 bases between the two ends. CDR1 and CDR2 (germline): SGHDT, YYEEEE. This CDR3 has 13 residues. CDR3 loop: CASSLGRDGEQFF. Written as DNA, the CDR3 is TGTGCCAGCAGCTTGGGGAGGGACGGTGAGCAGTTCTTC. Complete variable domain (other parts from reference TRBV5-6 and TRBJ2-1): DAGVTQSPTHLIKTRGQQVTLRCSPKSGHDTVSWYQQALGQGPQFIFQYYEEEERQRGNFPDRFSGHQFPNYSSELNVNALLLGDSALYLCASSLGRDGEQFFGPGTRLTVL.

The chain has TRBV7-9 and TRBJ1-2; TRBD1 agrees at 9 bases. Germline loops: CDR1 SEHNR, CDR2 FQNEAQ (reference sequence). The CDR3 totals 15 residues. V trimming: 2 bases; J trimming: 4 bases; junction bases outside the gene matches: 5. The chain's CDR3 is CASSLTGGVGYGYTF. Here the CDR3 DNA reads TGTGCCAGCAGCTTAACAGGGGGCGTTGGCTATGGCTACACCTTC. The full variable domain, with the rest looked up from reference TRBV7-9 and TRBJ1-2, is DTGVSQNPRHKITKRGQNVTFRCDPISEHNRLYWYRQTLGQGPEFLTYFQNEAQLEKSRLLSDRFSAERPKGSFSTLEIQRTEQGDSAMYLCASSLTGGVGYGYTFGSGTRLTVV.

The J gene is TRBJ2-1, the V gene TRBV11-2, with 7 bases that match TRBD1. Trimming at V came to 5 bases and at J to 0 bases, leaving 4 bases not matched to a gene. In germline, CDR1 is SGHAT, CDR2 FQNNGV. This CDR3 contains 15 residues. DNA of the CDR3: TGTGCCAGCAGCCCCGGGACAGACTCCTACAATGAGCAGTTCTTC. It codes for CASSPGTDSYNEQFF.

This rearrangement joins TRBV6-2 or TRBV6-3 to TRBJ1-5; D uncertain. This CDR3 contains 12 residues. The ends were cut back, 5 bases at V and 5 bases at J, with 7 bases in the middle. CDR1 is MNHEY, CDR2 SVGEGT, per germline. CDR3 bases: TGTGCCAGCAGTGGCGGCGATCAGCCCCAGCATTTT. It encodes CASSGGDQPQHF.

The chain combines TRBV5-1 with TRBJ1-2; the match to TRBD1 covers 10 bases. This CDR3 spans 15 amino acids. With 2 bases clipped from V and 7 bases from J, the junction kept 8 bases outside the gene matches. CDR1 is SGHRS and CDR2 is YFSETQ in the germline V gene. CDR3 region: CASSFTGQGTAGYTF. The CDR3 DNA follows: TGCGCCAGCAGCTTTACGGGACAGGGGACGGCTGGCTACACCTTC. The complete variable domain, with remaining parts taken from reference TRBV5-1 and TRBJ1-2, reads KAGVTQTPRYLIKTRGQQVTLSCSPISGHRSVSWYQQTPGQGLQFLFEYFSETQRNKGNFPGRFSGRQFSNSRSEMNVSTLELGDSALYLCASSFTGQGTAGYTFGSGTRLTVV.

The chain joins TRBV15 to TRBJ2-2, with D unresolved. The CDR3 totals 15 residues. Trimming left V 0 bases short and J 0 bases short, with 5 bases between. Germline CDR1 and CDR2: LNHNV and YYDKDF (reference sequence). In DNA, the CDR3 is TGTGCCACCAGCAGAGATCCCTCGAACACCGGGGAGCTGTTTTTT. It codes for CATSRDPSNTGELFF.

The chain is built from TRBV12-3 or TRBV12-4 and TRBJ1-2; 10 positions match TRBD1. With V trimmed by 10 bases and J by 3 bases, 5 bases remained unmatched. CDR3 length: 13 amino acids. CDR3 sequence: CATKTGGDYGYTF. CDR3 DNA: TGTGCCACCAAGACAGGGGGCGACTATGGCTACACCTTC.

The gene calls are TRBV5-1 and TRBJ1-1, with 7 bases identical to TRBD1. Germline CDR1 reads SGHRS; CDR2 reads YFSETQ. The CDR3 extends over 15 amino acids. The trim removed 0 bases at V and 0 bases at J, leaving 2 bases unmatched. Written as DNA, the CDR3 is TGCGCCAGCAGCTTGGTGGGACAGTTGAACACTGAAGCTTTCTTT. Translated, it gives CASSLVGQLNTEAFF.

The chain uses TRBV5-1 and TRBJ2-5; D remains unclear. Per germline, CDR1 SGHRS and CDR2 YFSETQ. V was cut by 1 base and J by 5 bases, with 9 bases left in between. This CDR3 is 13 amino acids long. CDR3: CASSLQVGETQYF. The CDR3 region has the DNA TGCGCCAGCAGCTTGCAGGTGGGCGAGACCCAGTACTTC.

This clone was counted once. The V call is TRBV6-5, the J call TRBJ1-2; D is unresolved. The CDR3 is 12 residues long. Trimming pared 6 bases from V and 7 bases from J, leaving 12 bases between. Germline V gene data show CDR1 as MNHEY and CDR2 as SVGAGI. This CDR3 is CASRRMVPGYTF. Written as DNA, the CDR3 is TGTGCCAGCAGGCGGATGGTCCCTGGCTACACCTTC.

The chain joins TRBV2 to TRBJ1-6; D remains ambiguous. CDR1 and CDR2 (germline): SNHLY, FYNNEI. There are 15 residues in the CDR3. V shed 4 bases and J shed 8 bases, with 15 bases lying between them. The CDR3 is CASSVRTGFDSPLHF. CDR3 in DNA: TGTGCCAGCAGTGTTCGCACGGGGTTCGATTCACCCCTCCACTTT.

The gene calls are TRBV7-2 and TRBJ2-4; 9 nucleotides align to TRBD1. This CDR3 is built from 19 residues. The V gene's germline CDR1 is SGHTA and CDR2 FQGNSA. J was trimmed by 1 base and V by 4 bases; bases with no gene match: 14. Written as DNA, the CDR3 is TGTGCCAGCAGCTCACCGGGACAGGGAACAGCGGGGGCCAAAAACATTCAGTACTTC. This sequence encodes CASSSPGQGTAGAKNIQYF.

The V call is TRBV27, the J call TRBJ2-1; D is perhaps TRBD2 (5 bases). With 3 bases removed from V and 3 bases from J, the gap between germline ends came to 21 bases. The CDR3 spans 18 residues. Germline-derived CDR1 and CDR2 are MNHEY and SMNVEV (reference sequence). Written as DNA, the CDR3 is TGTGCCAGCAGTTTGTGTCAGATGCTTAGCGTTTTCTACAATGAGCAGTTCTTC. Its translation is CASSLCQMLSVFYNEQFF.

The V call is TRBV6-2 or TRBV6-3, the J call TRBJ2-7; D ambiguous. The V and J ends lost 6 bases and 3 bases respectively, with 9 bases between them. The CDR3 is 12 amino acids. In germline, CDR1 is MNHEY, CDR2 SVGEGT. Written as DNA, the CDR3 is TGTGCCAGCAGCCCACGCTACTACGAGCAGTACTTC. Translation: CASSPRYYEQYF.